These T cell receptor beta chains were read from a single sample in a study of STAT5B mutations in CD4+ large granular lymphocyte leukemia. The repertoire was sequenced with immunoSEQ multiplex PCR; TCRdb's copy has only in-frame clones and lacks some. Of approximately 33,000 clones in the sample, approximately 90% were seen once. Material: CD4+ T cells from blood buffy coats. These receptors were collected from a human donor in good health. Both conserved end residues are part of each CDR3. The D gene is left open where the match is weak. Rows give clone size only sometimes, using once, few, many, or a class for an expanded clone.

J gene: TRBJ2-3
V gene: TRBV9
clone size: NA
D gene: NA
CDR3 DNA: TGTGCCAGCAGCGAACACACGGGCCCGGGGGTGGCAGATACGCAGTATTTT
CDR3 protein: CASSEHTGPGVADTQYF

J gene: TRBJ2-2
V gene: TRBV28
clone size: NA
D gene: NA
CDR3 DNA: TGTGCCAGCAGAAAGCGACAGGCCGGGGAGCTGTTTTTT
CDR3 protein: CASRKRQAGELFF

J gene: TRBJ1-1
V gene: TRBV29-1
clone size: NA
D gene: NA
CDR3 DNA: TGCAGCGTCGTCGCTGTTTGGGGCACTGAAGCTTTCTTT
CDR3 protein: CSVVAVWGTEAFF

J gene: TRBJ2-7
V gene: TRBV14
clone size: NA
D gene: TRBD1
CDR3 DNA: TGTGCCAGCAGCCAAGATGTCGACAGGGGGTACTACGAGCAGTACTTC
CDR3 protein: CASSQDVDRGYYEQYF

J gene: TRBJ2-3
V gene: TRBV7-2
clone size: NA
D gene: NA
CDR3 DNA: TGTGCCAGCAGCTCCTACACAGATACGCAGTATTTT
CDR3 protein: CASSSYTDTQYF

J gene: TRBJ1-2
V gene: TRBV7-2
clone size: NA
D gene: NA
CDR3 DNA: TGTGCCAGCAGACCCCCCTCCACGATCCAGGTCAAGGGTGGCTACACCTTC
CDR3 protein: CASRPPSTIQVKGGYTF

J gene: TRBJ1-1
V gene: TRBV6-5
clone size: NA
D gene: NA
CDR3 DNA: TGTGCCAGCAGTTACTCGGGGGGGGTTGTAAACACTGAAGCTTTCTTT
CDR3 protein: CASSYSGGVVNTEAFF

J gene: TRBJ1-5
V gene: TRBV6-5
clone size: once
D gene: NA
CDR3 DNA: TGTGCCAGCAGTTACTCGGGGCCCGATGGCAATCAGCCCCAGCATTTT
CDR3 protein: CASSYSGPDGNQPQHF

J gene: TRBJ2-5
V gene: TRBV9
clone size: NA
D gene: NA
CDR3 DNA: TGTGCCAGCAGCGTAGAAGGACTCAACCAAGAGACCCAGTACTTC
CDR3 protein: CASSVEGLNQETQYF

J gene: TRBJ1-3
V gene: TRBV7-2
clone size: NA
D gene: NA
CDR3 DNA: TGTGCCAGCAGCTTATTGGGATCTGGAAACACCATATATTTT
CDR3 protein: CASSLLGSGNTIYF

J gene: TRBJ1-1
V gene: TRBV6-5
clone size: NA
D gene: NA
CDR3 DNA: TGTGCCAGCAGTTACTCGACCCGACTGGGAGCTTTCTTT
CDR3 protein: CASSYSTRLGAFF

J gene: TRBJ2-3
V gene: TRBV7-2
clone size: NA
D gene: NA
CDR3 DNA: TGTGCCAGCAGTCAGGGATCAACGAGGGGTACGCAGTATTTT
CDR3 protein: CASSQGSTRGTQYF

J gene: TRBJ1-2
V gene: TRBV5-8
clone size: NA
D gene: NA
CDR3 DNA: TGTGCCAGCAGCCCACGGTCGCGGAGCTATGGCTACACCTTC
CDR3 protein: CASSPRSRSYGYTF

J gene: TRBJ2-7
V gene: TRBV7-8
clone size: NA
D gene: NA
CDR3 DNA: TGTGCCAGCAGCCTCTCGTGGGGCACGGATTACGAGCAGTACTTC
CDR3 protein: CASSLSWGTDYEQYF

J gene: TRBJ2-5
V gene: TRBV2
clone size: NA
D gene: NA
CDR3 DNA: TGTGCCTCACAGTATCAAGAGACCCAGTACTTC
CDR3 protein: CASQYQETQYF

J gene: TRBJ2-7
V gene: TRBV9
clone size: once
D gene: NA
CDR3 DNA: TGTGCCAGCAGCCAGAACCCCTTCGAGCAGTACTTC
CDR3 protein: CASSQNPFEQYF

J gene: TRBJ2-1
V gene: TRBV6-5
clone size: NA
D gene: TRBD2
CDR3 DNA: TGTGCCAGCAGTCCCGGACTAGCGGGAAGGAATGAGCAGTTCTTC
CDR3 protein: CASSPGLAGRNEQFF

J gene: TRBJ2-3
V gene: TRBV6-4
clone size: NA
D gene: NA
CDR3 DNA: TGTGCCAGCAGCGAACAGGGAGTCCCTAGCACAGATACGCAGTATTTT
CDR3 protein: CASSEQGVPSTDTQYF

J gene: TRBJ2-3
V gene: TRBV19
clone size: once
D gene: TRBD2
CDR3 DNA: TGTGCCAGTAACGACGGGACTAGCGGGAGAGGAGATACGCAGTATTTT
CDR3 protein: CASNDGTSGRGDTQYF

J gene: TRBJ2-3
V gene: TRBV30
clone size: once
D gene: NA
CDR3 DNA: TGTGCCTGGAGAGGGGGGGGCACAGATACGCAGTATTTT
CDR3 protein: CAWRGGGTDTQYF

J gene: TRBJ2-2
V gene: TRBV19
clone size: NA
D gene: NA
CDR3 DNA: TGTGCCAGTACCCCCTGGGGCTCCCCGAACACCGGGGAGCTGTTTTTT
CDR3 protein: CASTPWGSPNTGELFF

J gene: TRBJ1-2
V gene: TRBV11-2
clone size: NA
D gene: NA
CDR3 DNA: TGTGCCAGCAGGGGTCGAGGGGAAGTACGTGTTGGCTACACCTTC
CDR3 protein: CASRGRGEVRVGYTF

J gene: TRBJ1-4
V gene: TRBV6-5
clone size: NA
D gene: TRBD1
CDR3 DNA: TGTGCCAGCAGCCCCGGGACAGGTGGTAAAAAACTGTTTTTT
CDR3 protein: CASSPGTGGKKLFF

J gene: TRBJ2-5
V gene: TRBV5-1
clone size: NA
D gene: TRBD2
CDR3 DNA: TGCGCCAGCAGCTTGGCGCGGGGCGGGGGAGAGACCCAGTACTTC
CDR3 protein: CASSLARGGGETQYF

J gene: TRBJ2-2
V gene: TRBV9
clone size: once
D gene: NA
CDR3 DNA: TGTGCCAGCAGCCGCATGGCCGGGGAGCTGTTTTTT
CDR3 protein: CASSRMAGELFF

J gene: TRBJ2-5
V gene: TRBV7-3
clone size: NA
D gene: NA
CDR3 DNA: TGTGCCAGCAGCTTAACTAACAAAGAGACCCAGTACTTC
CDR3 protein: CASSLTNKETQYF

J gene: TRBJ2-3
V gene: TRBV10-3
clone size: NA
D gene: NA
CDR3 DNA: TGTGCCACTCGCGGCAGGGCTACAGATACGCAGTATTTT
CDR3 protein: CATRGRATDTQYF

J gene: TRBJ1-2
V gene: TRBV28
clone size: NA
D gene: NA
CDR3 DNA: TGTGCCAGCAGTTTTGCGGGACTCCCGGCCTACACCTTC
CDR3 protein: CASSFAGLPAYTF

J gene: TRBJ1-2
V gene: TRBV28
clone size: NA
D gene: NA
CDR3 DNA: TGTGCCAGCAGCCCCCACGGGGCTGGCTACACCTTC
CDR3 protein: CASSPHGAGYTF

J gene: TRBJ1-6
V gene: TRBV5-1
clone size: NA
D gene: NA
CDR3 DNA: TGCGCCAGCCAGGTGCAGGAAAGAGATTCACCCCTCCACTTT
CDR3 protein: CASQVQERDSPLHF

J gene: TRBJ2-3
V gene: TRBV7-7
clone size: NA
D gene: TRBD2
CDR3 DNA: TGTGCTAGCAGCCCCCGACTAGCGGGAGTCGCAGATACGCAGTATTTT
CDR3 protein: CASSPRLAGVADTQYF

J gene: TRBJ2-1
V gene: TRBV7-9
clone size: NA
D gene: TRBD2
CDR3 DNA: TGTGCCAGCAGCTTAGCCGGGACTACAAATGAGCAGTTCTTC
CDR3 protein: CASSLAGTTNEQFF

J gene: TRBJ1-2
V gene: TRBV5-4
clone size: NA
D gene: TRBD1
CDR3 DNA: TGTGCCAGCAGCCCGACGGACAGGGGGCTTGGCTACACCTTC
CDR3 protein: CASSPTDRGLGYTF

J gene: TRBJ2-1
V gene: TRBV6-5
clone size: NA
D gene: TRBD2
CDR3 DNA: TGTGCCAGCAGTTACGCTAGCGGGACGGGTGAGCAGTTCTTC
CDR3 protein: CASSYASGTGEQFF

J gene: TRBJ2-2
V gene: TRBV21-1
clone size: NA
D gene: NA
CDR3 DNA: TGTGCCAGCAGCAAAGCTGGACTCTCCACCGGGGAGCTGTTTTTT
CDR3 protein: CASSKAGLSTGELFF